Following are 26 T cell receptor beta chains from one sample sequenced in a study of shared clonotypes between healthy human individuals. TCRdb keeps only in-frame clones here, not all; method: immunoSEQ multiplex PCR. The sample has 550,000 to 750,000 clones, less than 97% seen once. It was CD45RO-negative cells, positively selected for CCR7, that made up naive CD8 cells, with terminally differentiated effector memory CD45RA+ cells excluded. Sequences were obtained from naive CD8+ T cells sorted from blood. The receptors shown here come from a woman aged 30 to 39 in good health.

The chain uses TRBV29-1 and TRBJ2-7, with TRBD2 identical over 11 bases. Germline-derived CDR1 and CDR2 are SQVTM and ANQGSEA. CDR3 size: 13 residues. V dropped 7 bases and J dropped 4; count of bases not matched to a gene: 6. The CDR3 loop reads CSGLVAGGYEQYF. For the CDR3, the DNA is TGCAGCGGATTGGTAGCGGGAGGGTACGAGCAGTACTTC.

The V call is TRBV11-2, the J call TRBJ2-1; 7 bases align to TRBD1. This CDR3 contains 15 residues. Germline V lookup: CDR1 SGHAT, CDR2 FQNNGV. J gave up 8 bases and V 5 bases, and 12 bases lay outside the gene matches. The CDR3 DNA follows: TGTGCCAGCAGCCCTACCGACAGGGCACTCGATGAGCAGTTCTTC. Translated, it gives CASSPTDRALDEQFF.

The V gene is TRBV5-1, the J gene TRBJ1-1; the D is unclear. Per germline, CDR1 SGHRS and CDR2 YFSETQ. There are 13 residues in the CDR3. With 4 bases removed from V and 4 bases from J, the gap between germline ends came to 11 bases. The CDR3 protein is CASSVDGPTEAFF. In DNA, the CDR3 is TGCGCCAGCAGCGTCGACGGTCCCACTGAAGCTTTCTTT.

The rearrangement links TRBV25-1 to TRBJ2-5, with no clear D. Germline V gene lookup returns CDR1 MGHDK and CDR2 SYGVNS. CDR3 length: 14 amino acids. The V end lost 8 bases, the J end lost 3 bases, and 16 bases lay between the germline ends. CDR3 bases: TGTGCCAGCGTAGCCGATGAGGTCGAAGAGACCCAGTACTTC. The encoded protein is CASVADEVEETQYF.

The sample holds a few counts of this clone. The sample contains more than one DNA sequence encoding this CDR3. The J gene is TRBJ1-1, the V gene TRBV14; TRBD1 agrees at 8 bases. With V trimmed by 2 bases and J by 8 bases, 4 bases remained unmatched. The germline gives CDR1 SGHDN, CDR2 FVKESK. The CDR3 sequence is 13 residues long. CDR3 sequence reads: CASSQPAGGEAFF. The CDR3 DNA follows: TGTGCCAGCAGCCAACCCGCAGGGGGCGAAGCTTTCTTT.

The rearrangement joins TRBV14 to TRBJ2-3; D is unresolved. The germline V gene has CDR1 SGHDN and CDR2 FVKESK. This CDR3 is built from 13 residues. Trimming left V 2 bases short and J 2 bases short, with 5 bases between. The CDR3 nucleotides are TGTGCCAGCAGCCAAACCTACACAGATACGCAGTATTTT. Translating it yields CASSQTYTDTQYF.

The gene calls are TRBV14 and TRBJ2-2; D remains unclear. The germline V and J ends were trimmed by 1 base and 6 bases, with 6 bases remaining between them. The germline CDR1 and CDR2 sequences are SGHDN and FVKESK. The CDR3 covers 13 residues. The CDR3 sequence is CASSQVVAGELFF. CDR3 nucleotide sequence: TGTGCCAGCAGCCAAGTAGTCGCCGGGGAGCTGTTTTTT.

In DNA, the CDR3 is TGTGCCAGCAGTGGGGCAGGGACCTACGAGCAGTACTTC. Its translation: CASSGAGTYEQYF. This chain links TRBV6-1 with TRBJ2-7; the D gene is possibly TRBD1 (5 bases). Germline V CDR1 and CDR2: MNHNS, SASEGT. V was shortened by 4 bases and J by 2 bases, with 9 bases between the two germline ends. This CDR3 has 13 residues.

The V gene is TRBV7-2, the J gene TRBJ2-7; maybe TRBD2 (5 bases). Germline CDR1 SGHTA, CDR2 FQGNSA. CDR3 length: 15 amino acids. The V and J ends lost 4 bases and 2 bases respectively, with 15 bases between them. This CDR3 reads CASSSITGAAYEQYF. In DNA, the CDR3 is TGTGCCAGCAGCTCAATAACTGGAGCGGCCTACGAGCAGTACTTC.

The chain combines TRBV7-9 with TRBJ2-7, with D perhaps TRBD2 (6 bases). Germline V gene lookup returns CDR1 SEHNR and CDR2 FQNEAQ (reference sequence). V lost 5 bases and J lost 6, with 11 bases in between. The CDR3 is 12 residues long. The CDR3 protein is CASSRGVTEQYF. The CDR3, as DNA: TGTGCCAGCAGCCGCGGGGTGACCGAGCAGTACTTC.

This clone was recorded only once. The rearrangement links TRBV7-9 to TRBJ2-5; 8 nucleotides match TRBD1. There are 16 residues in the CDR3. J lost 0 bases, V lost 5 bases, and 8 bases had no gene match. Germline-derived CDR1 and CDR2 are SEHNR and FQNEAQ (reference sequence). This chain's CDR3 is CASSPLGQGNQETQYF. DNA for the CDR3: TGTGCCAGCAGCCCCCTAGGACAGGGCAACCAAGAGACCCAGTACTTC. The full variable domain, with the rest looked up from reference TRBV7-9 and TRBJ2-5, is DTGVSQNPRHKITKRGQNVTFRCDPISEHNRLYWYRQTLGQGPEFLTYFQNEAQLEKSRLLSDRFSAERPKGSFSTLEIQRTEQGDSAMYLCASSPLGQGNQETQYFGPGTRLLVL.

This chain links TRBV4-1 with TRBJ2-3; D unclear. Germline assignment: CDR1 MGHRA and CDR2 YSYEKL. This CDR3 has 15 amino acids. The V gene lost 1 base and the J gene lost 5 bases, with 13 bases spanning the gap. The CDR3 DNA reads as TGCGCCAGCAGCCAAGGGGCTAGATCAGGAGATACGCAGTATTTT. Translated: CASSQGARSGDTQYF.

V usage is TRBV7-9 and J usage is TRBJ2-7, with D perhaps TRBD1 (5 bases). The germline CDR1 and CDR2 sequences are SEHNR and FQNEAQ (reference sequence). Trimming stripped 1 base from V and 4 bases from J, with 11 bases between. The CDR3 loop spans 14 amino acids. In DNA, the CDR3 is TGTGCCAGCAGCTTAGGGGGCAGGGTGTACGAGCAGTACTTC. This translates into CASSLGGRVYEQYF.

The CDR3 loop is CASSSIINEQFF. The CDR3 coding sequence is TGTGCCAGCAGTTCCATTATCAATGAGCAGTTCTTC. The rearrangement joins TRBV27 to TRBJ2-1, with D uncertain. Germline V gene sequence: CDR1 MNHEY, CDR2 SMNVEV (reference sequence). The CDR3 length is 12 residues. Deletions cut 4 bases from V and 6 bases from J, with 7 bases between.

The chain employs TRBV9 and TRBJ2-3, with D hard to call. This CDR3 spans 12 amino acids. Per germline, CDR1 SGDLS and CDR2 YYNGEE. Trimming stripped 4 bases from V and 3 bases from J, with 6 bases between. CDR3 nucleotides: TGTGCCAGCAGCCAAATTACAGATACGCAGTATTTT. Translated: CASSQITDTQYF. Filled out from reference TRBV9 and TRBJ2-3, the complete variable domain reads DSGVTQTPKHLITATGQRVTLRCSPRSGDLSVYWYQQSLDQGLQFLIQYYNGEERAKGNILERFSAQQFPDLHSELNLSSLELGDSALYFCASSQITDTQYFGPGTRLTVL.

Note on this clone: Different DNA sequences within this sample yield the same CDR3. The chain links TRBV5-4 to TRBJ2-7; a weak D match, TRBD2 (5 bases). The V end was cut by 4 bases, the J end by 2 bases, with 7 bases between. The CDR3 totals 12 residues. From germline, CDR1 is SGHNT and CDR2 YYREEE (reference sequence). The CDR3 protein is CASSPGTYEQYF. The DNA of the CDR3 is TGTGCCAGCAGCCCCGGGACCTACGAGCAGTACTTC.

The J gene is TRBJ2-1, the V gene TRBV27; 7 positions match TRBD1. The CDR3 totals 15 residues. The ends lost 3 bases at V and 10 bases at J; junction bases unmatched: 12. CDR1 and CDR2 (germline): MNHEY, SMNVEV (reference sequence). CDR3: CASSLNHRGNSEQFF. Written as DNA, the CDR3 is TGTGCCAGCAGTTTGAACCACAGGGGAAATAGCGAGCAGTTCTTC.

This clone was seen more than once but under ten times. V is TRBV19 and J is TRBJ1-1, with D tentatively TRBD1 (6 bases). Germline CDR1 LNHDA, CDR2 SQIVND (reference sequence). The CDR3 length is 11 residues. Trimming stripped 5 bases from V and 10 bases from J, with 11 bases between. The CDR3 nucleotides are TGTGCCAGTAGTGCCGGGGGCAGAGCTTTCTTT. It translates to CASSAGGRAFF.

This rearrangement joins TRBV9 to TRBJ1-2; D unresolved. The germline CDR1 and CDR2 sequences are SGDLS and YYNGEE. The CDR3 length is 10 residues. V was clipped by 8 bases and J by 7 bases, with 9 bases between them. CDR3 nucleotide sequence: TGTGCCAGTACGGGTACTGGCTACACCTTC. Amino acids: CASTGTGYTF.

The chain combines TRBV6-1 with TRBJ1-2, with 7 bases fitting TRBD1. Germline V gives CDR1 MNHNS, CDR2 SASEGT. CDR3 size: 15 residues. V gave up 1 base and J gave up 7 bases; unmatched junction bases: 9. The CDR3 sequence: CASSEEGGGLVGYTF. The CDR3 DNA reads as TGTGCCAGCAGTGAAGAGGGAGGGGGCCTGGTTGGCTACACCTTC.

The V and J genes are TRBV6-1 and TRBJ1-5; no clear D. Looked up from germline, CDR1 is MNHNS and CDR2 is SASEGT. The CDR3 sequence is 15 residues long. The ends were cut back, 10 bases at V and 0 bases at J, with 16 bases in the middle. The CDR3 protein is CATTISGRSNQPQHF. DNA of the CDR3: TGTGCCACCACGATTAGCGGGCGTAGCAATCAGCCCCAGCATTTT.

The V call is TRBV4-1, the J call TRBJ1-1; D may be TRBD1 (6 bases). The CDR3 runs 16 residues. Trimming stripped 4 bases from V and 1 base from J, with 16 bases between. The germline V gene has CDR1 MGHRA and CDR2 YSYEKL. CDR3 nucleotides: TGCGCCAGCAGCCTACCCCTGGGGGGGGCGAACACTGAAGCTTTCTTT. The encoded protein is CASSLPLGGANTEAFF.

The chain carries TRBV10-2 and TRBJ2-2; D is unresolved. The CDR3 runs to 16 residues. The germline V gene has CDR1 WSHSY and CDR2 SAAADI. V was trimmed by 7 bases and J by 2 bases, leaving 17 bases between them. The DNA of the CDR3 is TGCGCCAGCACGGAAACCTACGAAGTCAACACCGGGGAGCTGTTTTTT. Translation: CASTETYEVNTGELFF.

The V and J genes are TRBV11-2 and TRBJ2-5; D unclear. The last part of the DNA fits TRBJ2-7 better; the J call may be wrong. Germline V gives CDR1 SGHAT, CDR2 FQNNGV. The CDR3 is 11 residues long. The CDR3 nucleotides are TGTGCCAGCAGTTACAGCTACGAGCAGTACTTC. Amino acid sequence: CASSYSYEQYF.

This clone appeared a single time. The chain has TRBV11-2 and TRBJ2-3, with TRBD1 as a possible D gene (5 bases). This CDR3 spans 14 amino acids. V shed 4 bases and J shed 2 bases, with 10 bases lying between them. Germline loops: CDR1 SGHAT, CDR2 FQNNGV. The CDR3 loop reads CASSSDSDTDTQYF. The CDR3 DNA is TGTGCCAGCAGCTCAGACAGCGACACAGATACGCAGTATTTT.

For this clone: Other DNA sequences from this sample encode an identical CDR3 as well. The chain recombines TRBV6-5 with TRBJ1-1, with D tentatively TRBD1 (5 bases). The CDR3 spans 13 residues. V lost 2 bases, J lost 3 bases, and 7 bases lay in between. Germline V gene sequence: CDR1 MNHEY, CDR2 SVGAGI. The CDR3 coding sequence is TGTGCCAGCAGTTACGGAGGGGACACTGAAGCTTTCTTT. Translating it yields CASSYGGDTEAFF.